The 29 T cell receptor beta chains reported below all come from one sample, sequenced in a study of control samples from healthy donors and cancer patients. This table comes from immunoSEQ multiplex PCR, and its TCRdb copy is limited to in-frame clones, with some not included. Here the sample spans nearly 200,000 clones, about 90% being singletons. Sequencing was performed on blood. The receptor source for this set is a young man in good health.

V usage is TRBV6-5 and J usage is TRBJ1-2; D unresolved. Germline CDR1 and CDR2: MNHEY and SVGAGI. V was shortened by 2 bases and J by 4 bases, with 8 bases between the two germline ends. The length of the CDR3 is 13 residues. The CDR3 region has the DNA TGTGCCAGCAGTTACCGAGGTGGCTATGGCTACACCTTC. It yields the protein CASSYRGGYGYTF.

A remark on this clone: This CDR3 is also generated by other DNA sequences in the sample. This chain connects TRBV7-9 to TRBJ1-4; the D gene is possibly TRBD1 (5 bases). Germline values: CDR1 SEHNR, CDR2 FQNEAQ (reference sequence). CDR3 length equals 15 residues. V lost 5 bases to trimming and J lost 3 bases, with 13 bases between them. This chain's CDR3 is CASSPSGTANEKLFF. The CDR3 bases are TGTGCCAGCAGCCCCAGCGGGACGGCTAATGAAAAACTGTTTTTT. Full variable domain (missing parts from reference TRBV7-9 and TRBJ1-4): DTGVSQNPRHKITKRGQNVTFRCDPISEHNRLYWYRQTLGQGPEFLTYFQNEAQLEKSRLLSDRFSAERPKGSFSTLEIQRTEQGDSAMYLCASSPSGTANEKLFFGSGTQLSVL.

The CDR3 nucleotides are TGTGCCACCCGCGGGGGTCCTGGGGCCAACGTCCTGACTTTC. Encoded protein: CATRGGPGANVLTF. The chain is built from TRBV2 and TRBJ2-6; 7 bases map to TRBD2. CDR1 and CDR2 (germline): SNHLY, FYNNEI. The V segment lost 10 bases and the J segment 2 bases; nucleotides outside the gene matches: 5. This CDR3 has 14 residues.

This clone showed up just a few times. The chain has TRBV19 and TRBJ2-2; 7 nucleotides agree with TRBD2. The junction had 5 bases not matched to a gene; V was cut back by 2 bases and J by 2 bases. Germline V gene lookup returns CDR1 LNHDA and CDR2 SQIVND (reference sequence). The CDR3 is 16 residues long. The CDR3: CASSISGGVNTGELFF. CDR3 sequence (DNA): TGTGCCAGTAGTATATCGGGGGGTGTAAACACCGGGGAGCTGTTTTTT.

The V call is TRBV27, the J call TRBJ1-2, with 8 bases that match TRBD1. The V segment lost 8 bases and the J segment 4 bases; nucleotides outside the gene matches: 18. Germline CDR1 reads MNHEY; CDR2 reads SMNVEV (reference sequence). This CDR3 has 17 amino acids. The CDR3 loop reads CASGQAGLSGGPYGYTF. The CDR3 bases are TGTGCCAGCGGGCAAGCAGGTTTATCAGGGGGCCCCTATGGCTACACCTTC.

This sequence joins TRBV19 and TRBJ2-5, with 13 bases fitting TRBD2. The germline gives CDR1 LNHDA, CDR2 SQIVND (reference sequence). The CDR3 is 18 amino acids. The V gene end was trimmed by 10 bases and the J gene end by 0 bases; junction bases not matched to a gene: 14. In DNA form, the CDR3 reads TGTGCCACTACCCGATGGACTAGCGGGGGCCCGCACCAAGAGACCCAGTACTTC. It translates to CATTRWTSGGPHQETQYF.

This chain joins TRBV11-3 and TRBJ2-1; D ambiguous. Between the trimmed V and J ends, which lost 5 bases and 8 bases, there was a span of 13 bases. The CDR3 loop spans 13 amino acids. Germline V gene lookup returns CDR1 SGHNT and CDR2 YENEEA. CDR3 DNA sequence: TGTGCCAGCAGCGGGAACCAGATGGATGAGCAGTTCTTC. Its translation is CASSGNQMDEQFF.

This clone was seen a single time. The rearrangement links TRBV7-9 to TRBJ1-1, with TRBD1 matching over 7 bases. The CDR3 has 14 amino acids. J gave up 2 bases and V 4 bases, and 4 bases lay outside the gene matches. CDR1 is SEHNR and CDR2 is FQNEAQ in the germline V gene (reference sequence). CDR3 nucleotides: TGTGCCAGCAGCTGGGGGACAGAAAACACTGAAGCTTTCTTT. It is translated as CASSWGTENTEAFF.

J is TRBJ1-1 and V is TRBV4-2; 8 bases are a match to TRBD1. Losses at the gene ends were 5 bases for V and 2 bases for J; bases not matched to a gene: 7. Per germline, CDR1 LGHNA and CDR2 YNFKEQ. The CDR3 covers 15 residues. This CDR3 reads CASSVSGTGNTEAFF. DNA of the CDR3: TGTGCCAGCAGCGTTAGCGGGACAGGCAACACTGAAGCTTTCTTT.

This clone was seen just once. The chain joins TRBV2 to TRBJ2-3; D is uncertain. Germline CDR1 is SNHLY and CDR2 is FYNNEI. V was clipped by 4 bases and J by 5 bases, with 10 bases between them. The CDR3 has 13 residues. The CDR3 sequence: CASSVAGLDTQYF. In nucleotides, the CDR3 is TGTGCCAGCAGTGTGGCAGGCTTAGATACGCAGTATTTT. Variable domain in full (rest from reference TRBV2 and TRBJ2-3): EPEVTQTPSHQVTQMGQEVILRCVPISNHLYFYWYRQILGQKVEFLVSFYNNEISEKSEIFDDQFSVERPDGSNFTLKIRSTKLEDSAMYFCASSVAGLDTQYFGPGTRLTVL.

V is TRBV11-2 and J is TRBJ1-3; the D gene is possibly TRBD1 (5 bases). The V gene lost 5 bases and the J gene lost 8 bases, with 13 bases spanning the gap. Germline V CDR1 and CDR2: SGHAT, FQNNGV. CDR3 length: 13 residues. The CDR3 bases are TGTGCCAGCAGCCCAGGGATCGGTCACACCATATATTTT. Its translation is CASSPGIGHTIYF.

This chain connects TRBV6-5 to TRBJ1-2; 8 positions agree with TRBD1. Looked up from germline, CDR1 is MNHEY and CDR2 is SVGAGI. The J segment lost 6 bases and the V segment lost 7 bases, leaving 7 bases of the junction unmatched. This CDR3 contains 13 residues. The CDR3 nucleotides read TGTGCCAGCATAAAACAGGGACAGGATGGCTACACCTTC. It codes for CASIKQGQDGYTF.

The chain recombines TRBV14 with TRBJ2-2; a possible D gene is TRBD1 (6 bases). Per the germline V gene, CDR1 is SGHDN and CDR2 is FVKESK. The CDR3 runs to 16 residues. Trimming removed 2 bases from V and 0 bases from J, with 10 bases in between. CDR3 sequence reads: CASSQLKGANTGELFF. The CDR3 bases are TGTGCCAGCAGCCAATTAAAGGGGGCGAACACCGGGGAGCTGTTTTTT.

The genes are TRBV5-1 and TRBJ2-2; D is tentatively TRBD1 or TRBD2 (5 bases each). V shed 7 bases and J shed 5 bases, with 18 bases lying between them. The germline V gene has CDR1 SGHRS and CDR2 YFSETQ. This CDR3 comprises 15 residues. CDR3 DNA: TGCGCCAGCCTTGGTAGCGACAGCAGAACCGGGGAGCTGTTTTTT. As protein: CASLGSDSRTGELFF.

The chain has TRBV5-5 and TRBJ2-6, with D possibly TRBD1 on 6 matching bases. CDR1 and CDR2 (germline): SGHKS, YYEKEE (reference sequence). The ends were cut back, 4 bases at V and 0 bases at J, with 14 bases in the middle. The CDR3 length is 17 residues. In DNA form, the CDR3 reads TGTGCCAGCAGCCAAATTAGGACAGACTCTGGGGCCAACGTCCTGACTTTC. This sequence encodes CASSQIRTDSGANVLTF.

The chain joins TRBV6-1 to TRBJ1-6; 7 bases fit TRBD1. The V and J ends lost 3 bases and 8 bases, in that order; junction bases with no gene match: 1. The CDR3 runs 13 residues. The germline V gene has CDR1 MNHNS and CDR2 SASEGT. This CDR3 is CASSDRGDSPLHF. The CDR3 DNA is TGTGCCAGCAGTGACAGGGGGGATTCACCCCTCCACTTT.

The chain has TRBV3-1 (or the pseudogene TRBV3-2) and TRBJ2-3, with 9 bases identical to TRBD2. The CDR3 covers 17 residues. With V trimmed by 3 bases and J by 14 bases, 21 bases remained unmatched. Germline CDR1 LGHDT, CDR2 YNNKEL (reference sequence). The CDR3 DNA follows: TGTGCCAGCAGCCACGGACTAGTTAGCGGGGGTAATAAAGGAGGGTATTTT. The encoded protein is CASSHGLVSGGNKGGYF.

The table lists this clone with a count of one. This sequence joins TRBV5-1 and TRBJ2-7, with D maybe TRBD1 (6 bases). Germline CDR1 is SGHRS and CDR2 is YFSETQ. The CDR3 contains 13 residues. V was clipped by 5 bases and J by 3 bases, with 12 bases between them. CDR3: CASRGRDNYEQYF. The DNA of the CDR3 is TGCGCCAGCAGGGGCCGGGACAACTACGAGCAGTACTTC.

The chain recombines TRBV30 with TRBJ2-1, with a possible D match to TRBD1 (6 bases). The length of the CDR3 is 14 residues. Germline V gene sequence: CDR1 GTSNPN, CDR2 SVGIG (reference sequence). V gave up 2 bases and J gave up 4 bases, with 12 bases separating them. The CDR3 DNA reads TGTGCCTGGAGTTCAGGGCAGGGGTACAATGAGCAGTTCTTC. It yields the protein CAWSSGQGYNEQFF.

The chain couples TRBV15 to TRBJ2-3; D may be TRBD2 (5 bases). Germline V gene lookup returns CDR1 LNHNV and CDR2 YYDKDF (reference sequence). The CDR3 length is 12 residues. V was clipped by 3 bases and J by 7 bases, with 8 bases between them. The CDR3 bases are TGTGCCACCAGCAGGGACGGGAATACGCAGTATTTT. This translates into CATSRDGNTQYF.

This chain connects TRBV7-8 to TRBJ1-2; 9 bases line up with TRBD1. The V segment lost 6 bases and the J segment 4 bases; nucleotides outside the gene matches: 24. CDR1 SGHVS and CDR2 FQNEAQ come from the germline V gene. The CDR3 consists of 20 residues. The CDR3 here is CASSPRGLISRDRVPYGYTF. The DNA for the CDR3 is TGTGCCAGCAGTCCTCGGGGGTTGATTTCCCGGGACAGGGTCCCCTATGGCTACACCTTC.

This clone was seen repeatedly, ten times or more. This chain's CDR3 is CASSQVQVSGNTIYF. CDR3 in DNA: TGTGCCAGCAGCCAAGTACAGGTCTCTGGAAACACCATATATTTT. This chain joins TRBV4-2 and TRBJ1-3; weak D call: TRBD1 (5 bases). The V end was cut by 1 base, the J end by 0 bases, with 7 bases between. Germline CDR1 and CDR2: LGHNA and YNFKEQ. CDR3 length: 15 residues.

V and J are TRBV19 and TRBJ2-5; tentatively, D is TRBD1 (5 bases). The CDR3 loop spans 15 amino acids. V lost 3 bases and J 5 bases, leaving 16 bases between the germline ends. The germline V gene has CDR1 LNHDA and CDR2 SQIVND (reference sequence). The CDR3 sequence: CASSIGRQGSETQYF. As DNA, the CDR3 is TGTGCCAGTAGTATCGGTCGGCAGGGATCGGAGACCCAGTACTTC.

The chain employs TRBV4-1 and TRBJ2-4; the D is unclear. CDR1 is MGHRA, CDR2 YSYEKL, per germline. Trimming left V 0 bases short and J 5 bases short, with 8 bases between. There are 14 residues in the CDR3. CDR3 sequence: CASSQEGTENIQYF. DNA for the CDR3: TGCGCCAGCAGCCAAGAGGGTACCGAAAACATTCAGTACTTC.

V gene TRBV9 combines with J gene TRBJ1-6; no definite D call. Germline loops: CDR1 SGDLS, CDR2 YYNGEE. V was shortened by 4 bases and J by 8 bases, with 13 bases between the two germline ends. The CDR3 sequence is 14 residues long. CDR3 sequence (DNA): TGTGCCAGCAGCCCCGGGGTCGGCTATTCACCCCTCCACTTT. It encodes CASSPGVGYSPLHF.

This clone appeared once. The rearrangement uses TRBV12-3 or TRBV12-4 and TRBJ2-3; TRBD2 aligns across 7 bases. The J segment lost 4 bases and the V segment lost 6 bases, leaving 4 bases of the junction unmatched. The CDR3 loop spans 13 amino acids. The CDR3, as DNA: TGTGCCAGCAGCCCGGGGAGGGCAGATACGCAGTATTTT. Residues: CASSPGRADTQYF.

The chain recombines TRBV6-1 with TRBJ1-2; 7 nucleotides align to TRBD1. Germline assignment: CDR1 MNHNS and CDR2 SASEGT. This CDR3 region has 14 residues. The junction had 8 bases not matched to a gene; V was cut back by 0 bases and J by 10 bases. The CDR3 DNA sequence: TGTGCCAGCAGTGAAGCGCCGGACAGGTCTGTCTACACCTTC. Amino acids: CASSEAPDRSVYTF.

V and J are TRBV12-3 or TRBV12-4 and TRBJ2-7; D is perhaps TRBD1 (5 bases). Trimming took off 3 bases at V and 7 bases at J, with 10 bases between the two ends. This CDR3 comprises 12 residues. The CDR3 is CASSLWGGEQYF. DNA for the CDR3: TGTGCCAGCAGTTTGTGGGGCGGAGAGCAGTACTTC.

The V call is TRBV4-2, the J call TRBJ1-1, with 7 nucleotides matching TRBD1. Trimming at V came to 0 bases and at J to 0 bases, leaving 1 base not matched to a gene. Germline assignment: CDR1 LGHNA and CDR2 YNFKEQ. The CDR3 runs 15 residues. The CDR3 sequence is CASSQEDRMNTEAFF. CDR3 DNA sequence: TGTGCCAGCAGCCAAGAGGACAGGATGAACACTGAAGCTTTCTTT.